The 19 T cell receptor beta chains below come from one sample, sequenced in a study of T cells in Graves' hyperthyroidism and ophthalmopathy. TCR beta CDR3 sequences were amplified from RNA transcripts. Carried out on the TCR CDR3, a first-round RT-PCR used the HTBI primer set. TCRdb re-called the multiplex PCR reads with MiXCR, one entry per CDR3 protein. Counted here are 470,000 or so distinct CDR3 sequences, about a fifth occurring once; the ten biggest clones make up 26%. Sequencing was carried out using blood. These receptors all come from a man younger than 30 with Graves' hyperthyroidism.

This clonotype was picked up many times. V and J are TRBV12-3 or TRBV12-4 and TRBJ2-7, with TRBD1 matching over 7 bases. V dropped 1 base and J dropped 2; count of bases not matched to a gene: 11. This CDR3 region has 17 residues. The CDR3 here is CASSLGPWGRGTYEQYF. The CDR3 DNA is TGTGCCAGCAGTTTAGGACCGTGGGGCAGGGGGACCTACGAGCAGTACTTC.

This chain uses TRBV10-2 with TRBJ1-2; 7 bases line up with TRBD1. Germline CDR1 is WSHSY and CDR2 is SAAADI. The length of the CDR3 is 16 residues. Unmatched junction bases numbered 6, after V lost 0 bases and J lost 2 bases. In nucleotides, the CDR3 is TGCGCCAGCAGTGAGTCGACGCCGGGACAGAACTATGGCTACACCTTC. Its translation: CASSESTPGQNYGYTF.

The rearrangement links TRBV27 to TRBJ1-1, with 8 bases lining up with TRBD1. Germline CDR1 reads MNHEY; CDR2 reads SMNVEV (reference sequence). The CDR3 totals 14 residues. V trimming: 4 bases; J trimming: 7 bases; junction bases outside the gene matches: 8. The CDR3 DNA is TGTGCCAGCAGTTCCTCGGACAGGGTTTTTGAAGCTTTCTTT. Protein: CASSSSDRVFEAFF.

The sample holds many counts of this clonotype. The J gene is TRBJ1-2, the V gene TRBV5-4, with D possibly being TRBD1 (6 bases). The CDR3 extends over 15 amino acids. Deletions cut 4 bases from V and 9 bases from J, with 22 bases between. CDR1 and CDR2 (germline): SGHNT, YYREEE (reference sequence). The CDR3 nucleotides are TGTGCCAGCAGCCCCACGGGGGGCAGGGACTCAAGCTACACCTTC. It is translated as CASSPTGGRDSSYTF.

The chain links TRBV12-3 or TRBV12-4 to TRBJ2-7; D not resolved. CDR3 length equals 12 residues. V lost 6 bases, J lost 3 bases, and 9 bases lay in between. CDR3 residues: CASSDEIYEQYF. In DNA, the CDR3 is TGTGCCAGCAGCGATGAAATCTACGAGCAGTACTTC.

Many counts were recorded for this clonotype. The V gene is TRBV6-4, the J gene TRBJ1-5, with D unclear. Germline CDR1 MRHNA, CDR2 SNTAGT. There are 22 residues in the CDR3. V lost 2 bases and J 0 bases, leaving 29 bases between the germline ends. The chain's CDR3 is CASSDPWRIFPTPAYSNQPQHF. The CDR3 nucleotides are TGTGCCAGCAGTGACCCGTGGCGGATTTTCCCCACCCCGGCTTATAGCAATCAGCCCCAGCATTTT.

V usage is TRBV3-1 and J usage is TRBJ1-1; D perhaps matches TRBD1 (5 bases). Trimming shortened V by 1 base and J by 6 bases, and 18 bases separated the two germline ends. The CDR3 consists of 16 residues. Germline CDR1 reads LGHDT; CDR2 reads YNNKEL (reference sequence). The CDR3 DNA reads TGTGCCAGCAGCCAAGGAGCTTGGGGGGGACGGGCTGAAGCTTTCTTT. Translating gives CASSQGAWGGRAEAFF.

This clonotype was seen repeatedly, ten times or more. The V call is TRBV28, the J call TRBJ1-2; D call uncertain. The ends were cut back, 1 base at V and 2 bases at J, with 5 bases in the middle. This CDR3 spans 13 amino acids. Looked up from germline, CDR1 is MDHEN and CDR2 is SYDVKM. The CDR3: CASSLLGNYGYTF. The CDR3, as DNA: TGTGCCAGCAGTTTATTAGGAAACTATGGCTACACCTTC.

The table lists this clonotype with many counts. CDR3 loop: CASSLFGIRGGTEAFF. The CDR3 nucleotides read TGCGCCAGCAGCTTATTCGGCATTAGGGGTGGCACTGAAGCTTTCTTT. The rearrangement links TRBV5-1 to TRBJ1-1, with D possibly being TRBD1 (5 bases). CDR3 length: 16 amino acids. The germline gives CDR1 SGHRS, CDR2 YFSETQ. V lost 2 bases and J 4 bases, leaving 18 bases between the germline ends. Using reference TRBV5-1 and TRBJ1-1 for the parts outside the CDR3, the full variable domain is KAGVTQTPRYLIKTRGQQVTLSCSPISGHRSVSWYQQTPGQGLQFLFEYFSETQRNKGNFPGRFSGRQFSNSRSEMNVSTLELGDSALYLCASSLFGIRGGTEAFFGQGTRLTVV.

Only a few counts were recorded for this clonotype. The V and J genes are TRBV10-1 and TRBJ2-2; D call uncertain. The V gene lost 3 bases and the J gene lost 5 bases, with 7 bases spanning the gap. Germline V gene sequence: CDR1 WNHNN, CDR2 SYGVQD (reference sequence). This CDR3 is 13 amino acids long. This CDR3 is CASSEAGTGELFF. DNA for the CDR3: TGCGCCAGCAGTGAAGCCGGAACCGGGGAGCTGTTTTTT.

This clonotype occurred a few times. The CDR3 sequence is CASNPDPNQPQHF. The CDR3 region has the DNA TGTGCCAGCAATCCGGACCCTAATCAGCCCCAGCATTTT. The V gene is TRBV6-1, the J gene TRBJ1-5, with no clear D. CDR1 is MNHNS and CDR2 is SASEGT in the germline V gene. V was pared by 7 bases and J by 4 bases, with 11 bases between. The CDR3 runs 13 residues.

This clonotype was seen repeatedly, ten times or more. The CDR3, as DNA: TGTGCCAGTAGTATTGGCGATTATCAGCCCCAGCATTTT. Translating gives CASSIGDYQPQHF. The rearrangement links TRBV19 to TRBJ1-5; no clear D. Germline CDR1 LNHDA, CDR2 SQIVND (reference sequence). V shed 3 bases and J shed 5 bases, with 8 bases lying between them. The length of the CDR3 is 13 residues.

This clonotype occurred many times. This rearrangement joins TRBV19 to TRBJ1-1, with D uncertain. Per germline, CDR1 LNHDA and CDR2 SQIVND (reference sequence). V was clipped by 2 bases and J by 2 bases, with 6 bases between them. The CDR3 sequence is 13 residues long. Here the CDR3 reads CASSIRANTEAFF. In DNA form, the CDR3 reads TGTGCCAGTAGTATAAGGGCCAACACTGAAGCTTTCTTT.

This chain links TRBV5-6 with TRBJ2-5; 11 bases map to TRBD2. V shed 3 bases, J shed 0 bases, and the junction held 10 bases outside the gene matches. The CDR3 length is 18 residues. Germline V CDR1 and CDR2: SGHDT, YYEEEE. The CDR3 region has the DNA TGTGCCAGCAGCTCTTTTGGGACTAGCGGAGGTTACCAAGAGACCCAGTACTTC. Its protein product is CASSSFGTSGGYQETQYF.

This clonotype was picked up a small number of times. The V and J genes are TRBV2 and TRBJ2-2; 8 nucleotides align to TRBD1. The J segment lost 4 bases and the V segment lost 6 bases, leaving 4 bases of the junction unmatched. The CDR3 length is 14 residues. CDR1 and CDR2 from the germline V gene are SNHLY and FYNNEI. The CDR3 here is CASSGQGFTGELFF. The CDR3 DNA reads TGTGCCAGCAGCGGACAGGGTTTCACCGGGGAGCTGTTTTTT.

The chain links TRBV9 to TRBJ1-5, with 9 bases lining up with TRBD1. Trimming removed 3 bases from V and 5 bases from J; junction bases left unmatched: 3. CDR3 length: 14 residues. CDR1 and CDR2 (germline): SGDLS, YYNGEE. The CDR3 coding sequence is TGTGCCAGCAGCGCAACAGGGGGCGATCAGCCCCAGCATTTT. Protein product: CASSATGGDQPQHF.

This clonotype was recorded at least ten times. V and J are TRBV28 and TRBJ1-2; a possible D gene is TRBD1 (5 bases). The CDR3 has 17 amino acids. Germline values: CDR1 MDHEN, CDR2 SYDVKM. V lost 3 bases, J lost 1 base, and 18 bases lay in between. The CDR3 protein is CASSFWVGVPNNYGYTF. The CDR3, as DNA: TGTGCCAGCAGTTTTTGGGTAGGGGTACCCAATAACTATGGCTACACCTTC.

In regard to this clonotype: A clone one base away is much larger, so this may be a read error. The J gene is TRBJ2-2, the V gene TRBV11-2; D is ambiguous. The CDR3 runs to 13 residues. V dropped 5 bases and J dropped 9 bases, with 13 bases sitting between them. CDR1 SGHAT and CDR2 FQNNGV come from the germline V gene. The CDR3: CASSIVRGWELFF. Written as DNA, the CDR3 is TGTGCCAGCAGCATAGTTAGAGGCTGGGAGCTGTTTTTT.

There are many counts of this clonotype. The V call is TRBV2, the J call TRBJ1-2, with 10 bases fitting TRBD1. The length of the CDR3 is 16 residues. Germline values: CDR1 SNHLY, CDR2 FYNNEI. V trimming: 2 bases; J trimming: 5 bases; junction bases outside the gene matches: 8. The CDR3 is CASSELRTGGVYGYTF. The CDR3 coding sequence is TGTGCCAGCAGTGAATTACGGACAGGGGGAGTATATGGCTACACCTTC.